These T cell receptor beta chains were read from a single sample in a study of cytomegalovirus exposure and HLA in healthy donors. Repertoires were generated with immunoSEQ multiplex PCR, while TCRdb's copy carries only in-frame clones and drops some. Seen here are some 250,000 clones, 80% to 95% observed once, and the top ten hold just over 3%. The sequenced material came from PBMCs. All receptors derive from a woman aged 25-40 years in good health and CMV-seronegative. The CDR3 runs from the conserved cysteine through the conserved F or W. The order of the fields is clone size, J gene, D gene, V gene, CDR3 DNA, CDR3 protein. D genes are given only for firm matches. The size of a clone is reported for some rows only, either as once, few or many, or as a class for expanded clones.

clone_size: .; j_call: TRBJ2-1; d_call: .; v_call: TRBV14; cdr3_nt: TGTGCCAGCAGCCATAATTGGGCCCAAAATGAGCAGTTCTTC; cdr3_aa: CASSHNWAQNEQFF
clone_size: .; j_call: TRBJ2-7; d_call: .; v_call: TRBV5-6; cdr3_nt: TGTGCCAGCAGCGGGGACTTCCCCTACGAGCAGTACTTC; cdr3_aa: CASSGDFPYEQYF
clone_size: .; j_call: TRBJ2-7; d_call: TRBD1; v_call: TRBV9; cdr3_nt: TGTGCCAGCAGTACGACAGGGAAGCCCTACGAGCAGTACTTC; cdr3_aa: CASSTTGKPYEQYF
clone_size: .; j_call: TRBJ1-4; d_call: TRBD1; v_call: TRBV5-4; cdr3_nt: TGTGCCAGCAGCATACGACAGGGGGCGCATGAAAAACTGTTTTTT; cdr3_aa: CASSIRQGAHEKLFF
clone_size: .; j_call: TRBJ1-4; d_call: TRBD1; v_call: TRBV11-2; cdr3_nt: TGTGCCAGCAGCTTAGATGGGACAGGGTTGTTCGAAAAACTGTTTTTT; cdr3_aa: CASSLDGTGLFEKLFF
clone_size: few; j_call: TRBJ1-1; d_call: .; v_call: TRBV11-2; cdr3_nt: TGTGCCAGCAGGGGGCGGGTGGCTGAAGCTTTCTTT; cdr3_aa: CASRGRVAEAFF
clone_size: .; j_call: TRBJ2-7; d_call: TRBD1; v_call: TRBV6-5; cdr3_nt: TGTGCCAGCAGTCACCGGGACAGGGGGAGGGAGCAGTACTTC; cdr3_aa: CASSHRDRGREQYF
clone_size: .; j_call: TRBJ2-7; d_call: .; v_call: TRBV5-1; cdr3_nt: TGCGCCAGCAGCTGGGGGCCCTGGCAGGGGAAGCGCTACGAGCAGTACTTC; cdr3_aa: CASSWGPWQGKRYEQYF
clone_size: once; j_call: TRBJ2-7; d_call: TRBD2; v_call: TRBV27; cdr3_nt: TGTGCCAGCAAGAAGGCGGGAGCGAACGAGCAGTACTTC; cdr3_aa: CASKKAGANEQYF
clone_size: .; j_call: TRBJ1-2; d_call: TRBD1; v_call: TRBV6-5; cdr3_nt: TGTGCCAGCAGTACGGACAGGGTTAACTATGGCTACACCTTC; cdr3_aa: CASSTDRVNYGYTF
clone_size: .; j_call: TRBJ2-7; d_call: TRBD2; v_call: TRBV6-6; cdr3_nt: TGTGCCAGCAGTTACACTGCTAGCGGCTCCTACGAGCAGTACTTC; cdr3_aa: CASSYTASGSYEQYF
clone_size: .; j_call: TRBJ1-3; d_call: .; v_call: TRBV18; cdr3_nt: TGTGCCAGCTCACCTCTCCCGGATGCTAAGGGAAACACCATATATTTT; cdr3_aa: CASSPLPDAKGNTIYF
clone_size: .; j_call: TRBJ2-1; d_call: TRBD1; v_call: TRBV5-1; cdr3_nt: TGCGCCAGCAGCTTGGAACCGGGACAGGCTAACAATGAGCAGTTCTTC; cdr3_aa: CASSLEPGQANNEQFF
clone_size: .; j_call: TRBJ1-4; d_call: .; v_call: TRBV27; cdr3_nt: TGTGCCAGCAGTGCCCGGGGGCTCATTAATGAAAAACTGTTTTTT; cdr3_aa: CASSARGLINEKLFF
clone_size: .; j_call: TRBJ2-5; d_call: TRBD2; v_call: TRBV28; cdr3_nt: TGTGCCAGCAGTTCGGGGGGAGTGTCCCAGGAGACCCAGTACTTC; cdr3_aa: CASSSGGVSQETQYF
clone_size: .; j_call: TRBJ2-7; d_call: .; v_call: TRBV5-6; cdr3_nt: TGTGCCAGCAGCCCCTCACAGAAATCCTACGAGCAGTACTTC; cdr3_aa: CASSPSQKSYEQYF
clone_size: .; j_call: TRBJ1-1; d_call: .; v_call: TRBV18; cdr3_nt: TGTGCCAGCTCACCACGGAAGCTACAGAACACTGAAGCTTTCTTT; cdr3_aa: CASSPRKLQNTEAFF
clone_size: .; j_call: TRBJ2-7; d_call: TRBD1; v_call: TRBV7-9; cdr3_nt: TGTGCCAGCAGCTACCGGGACAGGCCCTACGAGCAGTACTTC; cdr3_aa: CASSYRDRPYEQYF
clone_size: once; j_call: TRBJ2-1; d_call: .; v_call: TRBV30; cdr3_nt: TGTGCCTGGGGCCCCTCCCATGAGAGTGAGCAGTTCTTC; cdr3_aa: CAWGPSHESEQFF
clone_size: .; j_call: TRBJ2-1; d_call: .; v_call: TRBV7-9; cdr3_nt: TGTGCCAGCAGCTTAGGTTCGGGGAATGAGCAGTTCTTC; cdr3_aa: CASSLGSGNEQFF
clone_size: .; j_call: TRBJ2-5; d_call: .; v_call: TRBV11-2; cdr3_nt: TGTGCCAGCACCCCAGGGGAGGAGACCCAGTACTTC; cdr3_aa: CASTPGEETQYF
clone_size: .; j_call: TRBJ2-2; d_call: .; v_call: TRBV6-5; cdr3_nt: TGTGCCAGCAGTTCTTTAGGGGCTGATAGCACCGGGGAGCTGTTTTTT; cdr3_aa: CASSSLGADSTGELFF
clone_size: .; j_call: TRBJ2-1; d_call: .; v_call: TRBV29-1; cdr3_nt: TGCAGCGTTTTAGGGGCAGCCTCCTACAATGAGCAGTTCTTC; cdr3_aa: CSVLGAASYNEQFF
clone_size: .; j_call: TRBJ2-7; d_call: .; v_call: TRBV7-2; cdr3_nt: TGTGCCAGCAGCGGACTCCAGGGGTACGAGCAGTACTTC; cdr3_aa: CASSGLQGYEQYF
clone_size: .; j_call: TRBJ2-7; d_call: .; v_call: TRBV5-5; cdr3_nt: TGTGCCAGCAGCTGGGGTCTCTACGAGCAGTACTTC; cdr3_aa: CASSWGLYEQYF
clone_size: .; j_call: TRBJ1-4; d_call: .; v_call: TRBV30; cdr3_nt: TGTGCCTGGATCTACTTACCCCCGGGGGGGATTACTAATGAAAAACTGTTTTTT; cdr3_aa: CAWIYLPPGGITNEKLFF
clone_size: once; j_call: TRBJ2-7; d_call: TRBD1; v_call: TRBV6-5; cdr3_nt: TGTGCCAGCAGTCGACAGGGGTCCTACGAGCAGTACTTC; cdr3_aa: CASSRQGSYEQYF
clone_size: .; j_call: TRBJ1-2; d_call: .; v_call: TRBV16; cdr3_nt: TGTGCCAGCAGCCAGGGGGTAATCTACACCTTC; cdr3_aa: CASSQGVIYTF
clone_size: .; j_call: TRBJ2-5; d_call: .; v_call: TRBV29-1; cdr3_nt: TGCAGCGTTGACCGTGGGGAGGGGGGCCAGTACTTC; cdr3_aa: CSVDRGEGGQYF
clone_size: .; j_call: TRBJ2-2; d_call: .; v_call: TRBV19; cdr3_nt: TGTGCCAGTTCCCTACGGTTCGCGAACGCGAACACCGGGGAGCTGTTTTTT; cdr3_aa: CASSLRFANANTGELFF
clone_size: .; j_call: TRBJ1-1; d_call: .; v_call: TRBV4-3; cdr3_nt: TGCGCCAGCAGCCAAGATAGGGGCGGGCTAGCTGAAGCTTTCTTT; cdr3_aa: CASSQDRGGLAEAFF
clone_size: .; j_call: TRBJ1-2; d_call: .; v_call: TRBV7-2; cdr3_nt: TGTGCCAGCAGCTTTTTAATGACGAGGGGTGGCTACACCTTC; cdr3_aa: CASSFLMTRGGYTF
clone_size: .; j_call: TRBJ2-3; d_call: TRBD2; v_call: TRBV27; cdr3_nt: TGTGCCAGCAGCAACTTGGGACTAGACCTTAATACGCAGTATTTT; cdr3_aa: CASSNLGLDLNTQYF
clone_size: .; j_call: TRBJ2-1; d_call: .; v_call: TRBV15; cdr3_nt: TGTGCCACCAGCAGGCATTCGAAGGAGCAGTTCTTC; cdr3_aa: CATSRHSKEQFF
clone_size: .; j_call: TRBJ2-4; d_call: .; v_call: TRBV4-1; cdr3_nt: TGCGCCAGCAGCCAAGAAAGATCTGAGACGAGAGAGGGGGTGTCTTCAAACATTCAGTACTTC; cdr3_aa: CASSQERSETREGVSSNIQYF
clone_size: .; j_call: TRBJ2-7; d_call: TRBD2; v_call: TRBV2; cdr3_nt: TGTGCCAGCCGGGAGGCTAGCTCCTACGAGCAGTACTTC; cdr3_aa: CASREASSYEQYF
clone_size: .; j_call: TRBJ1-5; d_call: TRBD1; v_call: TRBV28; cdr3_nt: TGTGCCAGCAGCCCGGGACAGGGCGTAGGCAATCAGCCCCAGCATTTT; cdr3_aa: CASSPGQGVGNQPQHF
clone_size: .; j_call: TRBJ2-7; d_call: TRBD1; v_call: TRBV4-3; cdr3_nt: TGCGCCAGCAGCCAAGATGCAGGGGGCTACGAGCAGTACTTC; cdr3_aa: CASSQDAGGYEQYF
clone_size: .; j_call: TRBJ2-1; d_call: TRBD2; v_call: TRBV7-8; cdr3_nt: TGTGCCAGCAGCTTAGTTGTAGCGGGTAGCTCCTACAATGAGCAGTTCTTC; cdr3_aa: CASSLVVAGSSYNEQFF
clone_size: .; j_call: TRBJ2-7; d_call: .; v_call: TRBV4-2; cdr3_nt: TGTGCCAGCAGCCAAGAGGAATGGGCAGGGGCGACCTACGAGCAGTACTTC; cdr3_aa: CASSQEEWAGATYEQYF
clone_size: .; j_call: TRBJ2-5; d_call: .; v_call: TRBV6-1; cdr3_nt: TGTGCCAGCAGGGAGGCAGCCAAGGAGACCCAGTACTTC; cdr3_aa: CASREAAKETQYF
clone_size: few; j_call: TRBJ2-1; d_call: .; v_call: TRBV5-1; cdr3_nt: TGCGCCAGCAGCTTGGAGTTTCGCGGTGAGCAGTTCTTC; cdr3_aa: CASSLEFRGEQFF
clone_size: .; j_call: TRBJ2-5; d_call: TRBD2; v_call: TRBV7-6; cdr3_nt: TGTGCCAGCAGCTTAGTGGGGACTAGCGACAAAGAGACCCAGTACTTC; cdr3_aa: CASSLVGTSDKETQYF
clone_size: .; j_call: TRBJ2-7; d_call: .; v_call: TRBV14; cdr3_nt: TGTGCCAGCAGCCTCCTCACCTCAGGAGGGGAAGAGCAGTACTTC; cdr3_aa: CASSLLTSGGEEQYF
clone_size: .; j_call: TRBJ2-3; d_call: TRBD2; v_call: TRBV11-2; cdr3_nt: TGTGCCAGCAGCTCGTCTAGCGGGAGTATAGATACGCAGTATTTT; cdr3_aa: CASSSSSGSIDTQYF
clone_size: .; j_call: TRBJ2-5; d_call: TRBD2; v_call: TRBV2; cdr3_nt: TGTGCCAGCGGCGGGGGGAGACGGCGGTCCAGTAGGCAAGAGACCCAGTACTTC; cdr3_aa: CASGGGRRRSSRQETQYF
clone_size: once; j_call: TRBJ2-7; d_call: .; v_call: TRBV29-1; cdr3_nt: TGCAGCGTTGATGGGGGGGGCCCCTACGAGCAGTACTTC; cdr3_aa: CSVDGGGPYEQYF
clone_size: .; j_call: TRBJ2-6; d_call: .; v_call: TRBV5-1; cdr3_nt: TGCGCCAGCAGCTTGGAACCGGTGGCACCTGGGGCCAACGTCCTGACTTTC; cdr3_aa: CASSLEPVAPGANVLTF
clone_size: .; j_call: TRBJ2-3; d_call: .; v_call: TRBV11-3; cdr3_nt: TGTGCCAGCAGCTTATGGGGTAAAGCAGATACGCAGTATTTT; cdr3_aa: CASSLWGKADTQYF
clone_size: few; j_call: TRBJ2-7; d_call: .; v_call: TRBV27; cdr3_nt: TGTGCCAGCAGTCAAGGGGGGGGACCCTACGAGCAGTACTTC; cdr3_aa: CASSQGGGPYEQYF
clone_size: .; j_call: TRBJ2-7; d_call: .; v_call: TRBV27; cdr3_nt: TGTGCCAGCAGTTTAACCGGAGGGCGTTACGGAGACGAGCAGTACTTC; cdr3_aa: CASSLTGGRYGDEQYF
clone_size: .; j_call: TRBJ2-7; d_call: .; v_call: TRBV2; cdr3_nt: TGTGCCAGCAATGATCGGGGATCCGAGCAGTACTTC; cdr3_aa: CASNDRGSEQYF
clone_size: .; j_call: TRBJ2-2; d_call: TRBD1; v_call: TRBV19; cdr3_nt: TGTGCCAGTAGTTCGCGGACAGGGTTGTTTTTT; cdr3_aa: CASSSRTGLFF
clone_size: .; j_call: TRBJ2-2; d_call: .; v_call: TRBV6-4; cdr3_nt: TGTGCCAGCAGTGCCGAGTGGGAGGCGGGGGAGCTGTTTTTT; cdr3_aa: CASSAEWEAGELFF
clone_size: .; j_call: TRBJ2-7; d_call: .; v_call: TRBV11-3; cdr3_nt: TGTGCCAGCAGCGGGTATAGGAGCTCCTACGAGCAGTACTTC; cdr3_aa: CASSGYRSSYEQYF